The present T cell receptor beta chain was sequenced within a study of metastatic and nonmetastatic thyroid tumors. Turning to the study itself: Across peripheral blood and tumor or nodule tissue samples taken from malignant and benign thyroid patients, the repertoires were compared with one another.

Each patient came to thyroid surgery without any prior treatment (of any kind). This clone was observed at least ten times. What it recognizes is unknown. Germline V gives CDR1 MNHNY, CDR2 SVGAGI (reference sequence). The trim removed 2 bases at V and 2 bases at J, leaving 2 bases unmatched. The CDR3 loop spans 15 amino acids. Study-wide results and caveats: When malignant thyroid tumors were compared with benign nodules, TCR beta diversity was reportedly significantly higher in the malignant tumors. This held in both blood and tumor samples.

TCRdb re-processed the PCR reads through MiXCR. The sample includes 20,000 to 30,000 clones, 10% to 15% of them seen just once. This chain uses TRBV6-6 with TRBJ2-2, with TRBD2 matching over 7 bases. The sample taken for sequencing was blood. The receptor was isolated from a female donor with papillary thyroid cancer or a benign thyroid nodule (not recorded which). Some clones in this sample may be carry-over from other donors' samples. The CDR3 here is CASSYGLVNTGELFF. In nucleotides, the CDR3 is TGTGCCAGCAGTTACGGACTAGTAAACACCGGGGAGCTGTTTTTT.